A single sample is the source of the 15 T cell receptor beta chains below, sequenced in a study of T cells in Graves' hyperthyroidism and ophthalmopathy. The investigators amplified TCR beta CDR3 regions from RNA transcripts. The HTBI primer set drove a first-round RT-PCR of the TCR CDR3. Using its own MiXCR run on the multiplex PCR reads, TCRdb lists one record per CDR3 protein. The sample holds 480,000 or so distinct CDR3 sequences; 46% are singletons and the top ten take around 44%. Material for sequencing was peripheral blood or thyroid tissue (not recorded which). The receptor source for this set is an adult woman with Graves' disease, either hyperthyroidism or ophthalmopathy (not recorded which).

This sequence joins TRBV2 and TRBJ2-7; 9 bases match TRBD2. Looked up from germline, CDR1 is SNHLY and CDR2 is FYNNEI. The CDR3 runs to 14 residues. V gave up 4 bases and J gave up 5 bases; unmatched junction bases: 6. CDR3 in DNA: TGTGCCAGCAGTGGGGTAGCGGGAGTTGACGAGCAGTACTTC. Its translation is CASSGVAGVDEQYF.

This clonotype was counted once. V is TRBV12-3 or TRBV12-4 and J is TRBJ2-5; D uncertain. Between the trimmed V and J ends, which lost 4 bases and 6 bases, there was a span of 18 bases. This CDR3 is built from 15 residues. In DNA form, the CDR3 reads TGTGCCAGCAGTTACGGCGAGTTTCCGCCGAAGACCCAGTACTTC. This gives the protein CASSYGEFPPKTQYF.

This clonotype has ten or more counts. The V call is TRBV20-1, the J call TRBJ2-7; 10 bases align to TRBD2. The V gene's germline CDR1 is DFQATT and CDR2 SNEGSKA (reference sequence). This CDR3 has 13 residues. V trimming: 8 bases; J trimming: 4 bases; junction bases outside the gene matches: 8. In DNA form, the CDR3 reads TGCAGTCCTACTAGCGGGATAGCTTACGAGCAGTACTTC. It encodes CSPTSGIAYEQYF.

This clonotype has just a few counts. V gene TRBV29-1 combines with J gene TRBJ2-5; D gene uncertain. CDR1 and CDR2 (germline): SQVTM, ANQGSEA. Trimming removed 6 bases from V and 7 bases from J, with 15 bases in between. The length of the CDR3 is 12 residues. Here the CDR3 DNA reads TGCAGCGTCTTACTTTCGTCGGGGACCCAGTACTTC. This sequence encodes CSVLLSSGTQYF.

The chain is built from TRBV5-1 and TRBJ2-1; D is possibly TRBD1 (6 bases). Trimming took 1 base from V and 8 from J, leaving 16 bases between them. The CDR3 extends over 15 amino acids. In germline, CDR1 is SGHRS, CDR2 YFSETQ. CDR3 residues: CASSLTPQGNDEQFF. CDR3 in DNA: TGCGCCAGCAGCTTGACCCCACAGGGTAACGATGAGCAGTTCTTC.

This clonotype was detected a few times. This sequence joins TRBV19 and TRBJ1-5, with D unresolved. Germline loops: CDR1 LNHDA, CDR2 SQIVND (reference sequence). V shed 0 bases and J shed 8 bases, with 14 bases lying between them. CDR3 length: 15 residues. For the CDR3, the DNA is TGTGCCAGTAGTATAGAATTCAGCCCTGGGAAGCCCCAGCATTTT. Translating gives CASSIEFSPGKPQHF.

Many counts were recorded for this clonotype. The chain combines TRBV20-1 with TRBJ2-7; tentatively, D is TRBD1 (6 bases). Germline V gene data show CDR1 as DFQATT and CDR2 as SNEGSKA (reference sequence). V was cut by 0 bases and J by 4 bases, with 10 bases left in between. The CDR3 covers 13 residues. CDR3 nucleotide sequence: TGCAGTGCTAGAGATGGACAGTCGTACGAGCAGTACTTC. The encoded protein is CSARDGQSYEQYF.

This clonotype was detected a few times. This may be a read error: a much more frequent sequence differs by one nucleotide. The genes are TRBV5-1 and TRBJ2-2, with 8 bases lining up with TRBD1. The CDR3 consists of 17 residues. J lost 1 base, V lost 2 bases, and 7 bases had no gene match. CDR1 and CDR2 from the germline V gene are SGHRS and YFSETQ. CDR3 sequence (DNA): TGCGCCAGCAGCTTCATAGCCGGGACAGGGAACACCGGGGAGCTGTTTTTT. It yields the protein CASSFIAGTGNTGELFF.

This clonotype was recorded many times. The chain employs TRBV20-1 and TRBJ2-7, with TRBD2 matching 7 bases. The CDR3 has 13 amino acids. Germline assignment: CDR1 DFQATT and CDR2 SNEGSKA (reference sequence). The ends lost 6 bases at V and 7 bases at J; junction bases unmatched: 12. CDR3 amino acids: CSAEASGIGEQYF. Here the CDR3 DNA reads TGCAGTGCCGAAGCCAGCGGGATCGGAGAGCAGTACTTC.

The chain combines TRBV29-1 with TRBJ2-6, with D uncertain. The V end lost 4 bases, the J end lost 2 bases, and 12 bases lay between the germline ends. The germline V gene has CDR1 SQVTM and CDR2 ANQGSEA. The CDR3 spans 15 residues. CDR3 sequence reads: CSVVGSATGANVLTF. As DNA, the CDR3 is TGCAGCGTTGTGGGGTCGGCGACTGGGGCCAACGTCCTGACTTTC.

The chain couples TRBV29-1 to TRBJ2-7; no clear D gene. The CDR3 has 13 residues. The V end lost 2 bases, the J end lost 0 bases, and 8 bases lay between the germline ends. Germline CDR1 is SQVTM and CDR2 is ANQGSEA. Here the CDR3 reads CSVELASSYEQYF. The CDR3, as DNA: TGCAGCGTTGAACTGGCGAGCTCCTACGAGCAGTACTTC.

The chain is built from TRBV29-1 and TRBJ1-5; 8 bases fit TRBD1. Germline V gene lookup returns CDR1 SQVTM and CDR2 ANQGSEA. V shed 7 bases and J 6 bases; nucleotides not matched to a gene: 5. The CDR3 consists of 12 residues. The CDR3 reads CSATGVGQPQHF. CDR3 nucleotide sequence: TGCAGCGCGACAGGGGTCGGTCAGCCCCAGCATTTT.

CDR3 DNA: TGTGCCATCAGTGAGTCCCCAGCGGGGAACACCGGGGAGCTGTTTTTT. It specifies CAISESPAGNTGELFF. The chain uses TRBV10-3 and TRBJ2-2; possibly TRBD2 for D (6 bases). Germline CDR1 and CDR2: ENHRY and SYGVKD. V was cut by 0 bases and J by 1 base, with 9 bases left in between. The CDR3 has 16 residues.

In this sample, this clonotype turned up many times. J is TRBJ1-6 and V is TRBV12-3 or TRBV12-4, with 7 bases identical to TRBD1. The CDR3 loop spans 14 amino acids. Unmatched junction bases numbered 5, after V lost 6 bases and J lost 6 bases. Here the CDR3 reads CASRLGQLNSPLHF. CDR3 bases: TGTGCCAGCAGGCTGGGACAGCTTAATTCACCCCTCCACTTT.

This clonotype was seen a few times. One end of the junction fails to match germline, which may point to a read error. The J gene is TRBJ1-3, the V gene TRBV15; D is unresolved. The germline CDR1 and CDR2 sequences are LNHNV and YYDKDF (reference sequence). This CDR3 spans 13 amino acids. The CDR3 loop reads CATGSSSGNTIYF. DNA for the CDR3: TGTGCCACCGGCAGCAGCTCTGGAAACACCATATATTTT.